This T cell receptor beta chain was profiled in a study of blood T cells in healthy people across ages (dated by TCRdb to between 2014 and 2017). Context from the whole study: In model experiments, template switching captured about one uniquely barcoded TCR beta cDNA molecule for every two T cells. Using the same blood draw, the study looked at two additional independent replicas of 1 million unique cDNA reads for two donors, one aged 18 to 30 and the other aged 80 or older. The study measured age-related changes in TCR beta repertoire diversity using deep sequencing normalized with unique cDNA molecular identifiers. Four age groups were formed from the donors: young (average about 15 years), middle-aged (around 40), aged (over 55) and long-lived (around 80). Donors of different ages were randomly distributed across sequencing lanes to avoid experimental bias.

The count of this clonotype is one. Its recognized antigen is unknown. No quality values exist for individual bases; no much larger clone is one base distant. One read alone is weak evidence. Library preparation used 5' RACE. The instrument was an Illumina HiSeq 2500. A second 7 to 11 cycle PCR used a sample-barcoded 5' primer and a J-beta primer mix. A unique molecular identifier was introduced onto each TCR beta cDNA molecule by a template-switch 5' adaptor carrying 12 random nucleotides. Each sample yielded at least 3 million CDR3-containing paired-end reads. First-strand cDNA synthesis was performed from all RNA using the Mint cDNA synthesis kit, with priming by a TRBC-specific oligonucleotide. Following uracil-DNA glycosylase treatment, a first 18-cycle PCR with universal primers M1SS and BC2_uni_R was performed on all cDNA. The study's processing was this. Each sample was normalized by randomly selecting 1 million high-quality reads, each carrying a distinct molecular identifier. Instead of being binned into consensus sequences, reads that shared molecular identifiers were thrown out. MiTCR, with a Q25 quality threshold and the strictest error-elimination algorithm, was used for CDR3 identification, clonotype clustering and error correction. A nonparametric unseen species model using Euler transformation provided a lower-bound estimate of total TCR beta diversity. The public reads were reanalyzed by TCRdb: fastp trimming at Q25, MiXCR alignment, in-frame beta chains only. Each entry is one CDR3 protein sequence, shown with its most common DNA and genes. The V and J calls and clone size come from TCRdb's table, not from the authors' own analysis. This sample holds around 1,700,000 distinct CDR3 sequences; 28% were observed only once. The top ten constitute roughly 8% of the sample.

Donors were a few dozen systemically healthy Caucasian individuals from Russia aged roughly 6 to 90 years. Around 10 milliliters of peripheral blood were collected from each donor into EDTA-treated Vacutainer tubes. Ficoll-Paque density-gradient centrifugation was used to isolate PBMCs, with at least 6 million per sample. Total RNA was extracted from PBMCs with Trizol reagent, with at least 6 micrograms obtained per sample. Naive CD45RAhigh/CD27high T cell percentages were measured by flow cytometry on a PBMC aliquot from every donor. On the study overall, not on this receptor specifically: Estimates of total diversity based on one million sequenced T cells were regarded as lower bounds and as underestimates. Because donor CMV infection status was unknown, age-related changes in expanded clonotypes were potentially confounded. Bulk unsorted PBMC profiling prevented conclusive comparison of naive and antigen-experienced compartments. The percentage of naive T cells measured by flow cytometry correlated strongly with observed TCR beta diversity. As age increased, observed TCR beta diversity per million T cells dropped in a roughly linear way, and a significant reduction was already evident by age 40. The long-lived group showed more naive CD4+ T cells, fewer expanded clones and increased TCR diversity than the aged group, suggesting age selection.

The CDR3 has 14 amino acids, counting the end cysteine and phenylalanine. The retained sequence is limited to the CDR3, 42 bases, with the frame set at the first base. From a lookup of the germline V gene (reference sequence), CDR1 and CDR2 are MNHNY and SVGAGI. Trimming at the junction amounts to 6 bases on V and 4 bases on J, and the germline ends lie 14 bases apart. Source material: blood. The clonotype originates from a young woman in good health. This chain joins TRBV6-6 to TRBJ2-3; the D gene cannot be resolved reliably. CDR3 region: CASRDRPVPDTQYF. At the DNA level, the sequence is TGTGCCAGCAGAGACCGCCCCGTCCCAGATACGCAGTATTTT.